This TCR beta chain was captured in a study of T cells in Graves' hyperthyroidism and ophthalmopathy. The CDR3 runs to 13 residues. Germline CDR1 is GTSNPN and CDR2 is SVGIG (reference sequence). This clonotype was counted a few times. RNA transcripts gave rise to amplified TCR beta CDR3 regions. First-round RT-PCR of the TCR CDR3 relied on the HTBI primer set. TCRdb itself ran the multiplex PCR reads through MiXCR, one entry per CDR3 protein. This sample has hundreds of thousands of distinct CDR3 sequences, with roughly 14% found just once. The source of this sequence is a woman aged 45-60 years with Graves' ophthalmopathy. V and J are TRBV30 and TRBJ2-5; tentatively, D is TRBD1 (6 bases). The sample comprised blood. This CDR3 is CCLEISGAETQYF. In DNA form, the CDR3 reads TGTTGCCTGGAGATCTCAGGGGCAGAGACCCAGTACTTC.